The 11 T cell receptor beta chains listed next were all sequenced from one sample in a study of cytomegalovirus exposure and HLA in healthy donors. The PCR employed 60 Vbeta primers together with 13 Jbeta primers. Only in-frame clones appear in the TCRdb table, and some are missing; sequencing was by immunoSEQ multiplex PCR. The table lists 110,000 to 150,000 clones, more than 60% of them singletons, with 2.8% in the top ten. The sample taken for sequencing was PBMCs. The receptors originated from a male donor in good health and CMV-seronegative.

The gene calls are TRBV6-5 and TRBJ2-3; D is ambiguous. V lost 0 bases and J 8 bases, leaving 9 bases between the germline ends. The CDR3 loop spans 13 amino acids. From germline, CDR1 is MNHEY and CDR2 SVGAGI. CDR3 DNA sequence: TGTGCCAGCAGTTACTCGTTGTCGGGTACGCAGTATTTT. Residues: CASSYSLSGTQYF.

The chain has TRBV19 and TRBJ1-2; 7 bases are shared with TRBD1. The CDR3 spans 15 residues. The germline CDR1 and CDR2 sequences are LNHDA and SQIVND (reference sequence). J was trimmed by 2 bases and V by 5 bases; bases with no gene match: 8. Here the CDR3 reads CASSSAGTANYGYTF. The DNA for the CDR3 is TGTGCCAGTAGTTCCGCCGGGACAGCGAACTATGGCTACACCTTC.

The J gene is TRBJ2-3, the V gene TRBV4-3; 7 bases map to TRBD1. Germline V lookup: CDR1 LGHNA, CDR2 YSLEER. This CDR3 contains 18 residues. After removal of 1 base from V and 1 base from J, the junction contained 11 bases not matched to a gene. The CDR3 DNA is TGCGCCAGCAGCCAAGCGGCAGGGGGTGGTCGAGGCACAGATACGCAGTATTTT. Protein product: CASSQAAGGGRGTDTQYF.

This chain connects TRBV7-9 to TRBJ2-7; D not certain. V was clipped by 9 bases and J by 1 base, with 16 bases between them. The CDR3 length is 14 residues. The germline CDR1 and CDR2 sequences are SEHNR and FQNEAQ (reference sequence). The CDR3 region is CASVSSYESYEQYF. Here the CDR3 DNA reads TGTGCCAGTGTTAGTTCATACGAATCCTACGAGCAGTACTTC.

The chain carries TRBV6-1 and TRBJ2-7; no clear D gene. This CDR3 is 14 amino acids long. Germline assignment: CDR1 MNHNS and CDR2 SASEGT. Trimming removed 6 bases at V and 0 bases at J, with 12 bases between. The CDR3, as DNA: TGTGCCAGCAGCGGGTCGCCGAGCTCCTACGAGCAGTACTTC. This codes for CASSGSPSSYEQYF.

The J gene is TRBJ2-4, the V gene TRBV2; D is possibly TRBD2 (6 bases). Germline V gene data show CDR1 as SNHLY and CDR2 as FYNNEI. Trimming stripped 0 bases from V and 3 bases from J, with 9 bases between. The CDR3 sequence is 15 residues long. DNA for the CDR3: TGTGCCAGCAGTGAAGCGTGGGAGGACAAAAACATTCAGTACTTC. As protein: CASSEAWEDKNIQYF.

The genes are TRBV7-9 and TRBJ2-7; TRBD1 is a possible D gene (5 bases). V was pared by 3 bases and J by 5 bases, with 14 bases between. The CDR3 is 14 residues long. Germline CDR1 and CDR2: SEHNR and FQNEAQ (reference sequence). The CDR3 DNA reads TGTGCCAGCAGCTTTGGATTACAGGCCCACGAGCAGTACTTC. Its protein is CASSFGLQAHEQYF.

This clone showed up just once. V gene TRBV19 combines with J gene TRBJ2-5, with 7 bases lining up with TRBD1. Germline V gives CDR1 LNHDA, CDR2 SQIVND (reference sequence). V was pared by 5 bases and J by 3 bases, with 9 bases of the junction left unmatched. The CDR3 totals 15 residues. CDR3 amino acids: CASSLRQGWKETQYF. The CDR3 nucleotides read TGTGCCAGTAGTCTCAGACAGGGCTGGAAAGAGACCCAGTACTTC.

The V call is TRBV21-1, the J call TRBJ1-2; the tabulated D call, TRBD1, remains unverified against the DNA. TRBV21-1 is reported as a pseudogene. This CDR3 has 16 amino acids. CDR3: CASSKDGSQASYGYTF. The CDR3 DNA reads as TGTGCCAGCAGCAAAGATGGGTCTCAGGCGAGCTATGGCTACACCTTC.

The rearrangement joins TRBV5-4 to TRBJ1-5; 11 bases align to TRBD1. From germline, CDR1 is SGHNT and CDR2 YYREEE (reference sequence). The CDR3 length is 15 residues. J was trimmed by 7 bases and V by 5 bases; bases with no gene match: 8. CDR3 loop: CASSPGQGGGQPQHF. The DNA for the CDR3 is TGTGCCAGCAGTCCGGGACAGGGGGGAGGACAGCCCCAGCATTTT.

The chain has TRBV4-2 and TRBJ1-1; D is unresolved. V lost 1 base, J lost 6 bases, and 12 bases lay in between. CDR1 and CDR2 from the germline V gene are LGHNA and YNFKEQ. There are 14 residues in the CDR3. The CDR3 is CASSQVRSAAEAFF. The CDR3 DNA sequence: TGTGCCAGCAGCCAAGTCAGGTCAGCGGCTGAAGCTTTCTTT.